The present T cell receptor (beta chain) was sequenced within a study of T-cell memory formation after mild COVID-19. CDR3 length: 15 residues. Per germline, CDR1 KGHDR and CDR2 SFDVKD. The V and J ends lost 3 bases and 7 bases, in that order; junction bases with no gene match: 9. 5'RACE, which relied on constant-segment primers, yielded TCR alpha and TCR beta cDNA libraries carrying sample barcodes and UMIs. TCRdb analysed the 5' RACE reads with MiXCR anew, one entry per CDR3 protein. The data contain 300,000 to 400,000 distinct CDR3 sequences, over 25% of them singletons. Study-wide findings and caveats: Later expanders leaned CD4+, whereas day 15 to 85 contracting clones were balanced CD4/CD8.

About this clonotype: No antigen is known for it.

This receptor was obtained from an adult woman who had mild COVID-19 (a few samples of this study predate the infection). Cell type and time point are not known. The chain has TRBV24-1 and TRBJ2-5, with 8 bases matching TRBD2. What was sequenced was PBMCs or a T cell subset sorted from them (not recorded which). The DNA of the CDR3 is TGTGCCACCAGTGATGGAGCGGGGGCCCCCAGGACCCAGTACTTC. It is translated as CATSDGAGAPRTQYF.